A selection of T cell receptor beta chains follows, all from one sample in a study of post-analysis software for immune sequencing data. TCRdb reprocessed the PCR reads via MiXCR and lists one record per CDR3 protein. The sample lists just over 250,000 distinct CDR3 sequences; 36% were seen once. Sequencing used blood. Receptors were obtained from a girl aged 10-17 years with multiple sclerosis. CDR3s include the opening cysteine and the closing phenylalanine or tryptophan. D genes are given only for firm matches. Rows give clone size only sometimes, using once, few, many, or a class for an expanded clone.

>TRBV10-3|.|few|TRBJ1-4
TGTGCCATCAGTGGTGACATGGGCCCCCTCGAAAAACTGTTTTTT
CAISGDMGPLEKLFF
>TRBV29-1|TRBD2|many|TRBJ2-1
TGCAGCGTTGAAGAGGGCGGGGGGTCCTACAATGAGCAGTTCTTC
CSVEEGGGSYNEQFF
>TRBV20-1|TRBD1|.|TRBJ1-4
TGCAGTGCTAGAGATCCTTCGGGACAGTGGAATGAAAAACTGTTTTTT
CSARDPSGQWNEKLFF
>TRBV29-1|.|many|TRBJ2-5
TGCAGCGTCCACGCCCCGGACAGACAAGAGACCCAGTACTTC
CSVHAPDRQETQYF
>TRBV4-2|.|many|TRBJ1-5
TGTGCCAGCAGCCAAGATCCTGGTCGGCAGGGAAGTCAGCCCCAGCATTTT
CASSQDPGRQGSQPQHF
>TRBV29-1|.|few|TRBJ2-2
TGCAGCATTAGGGTAGCGAACACCGGGGAGCTGTTTTTT
CSIRVANTGELFF
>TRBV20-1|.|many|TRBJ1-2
TGCAGTGCCACGGGGACGTCTAACTATGGCTACACCTTC
CSATGTSNYGYTF
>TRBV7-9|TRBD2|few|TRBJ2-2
TGTGCCAGCAGCTTAGCGACTAGCGGGAGGACCGGGGAGCTGTTTTTT
CASSLATSGRTGELFF
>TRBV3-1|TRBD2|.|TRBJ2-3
TGTGCCAGCAGCCAACTTAGCGGGACTCACACAGATACGCAGTATTTT
CASSQLSGTHTDTQYF
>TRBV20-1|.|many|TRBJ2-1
TGCAGTGCTAGTAACAGTAACAATGAGCAGTTCTTC
CSASNSNNEQFF
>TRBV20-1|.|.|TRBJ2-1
TGCAGTGCCGAAGGAGGGGGGGGGAACAATGAGCAGTTCTTC
CSAEGGGGNNEQFF
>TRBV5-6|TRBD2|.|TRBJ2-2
TGTGCCAGCAGCTTGGGAGAGCTAGCGGGGGGCCGGGAGCTGTTTTTT
CASSLGELAGGRELFF
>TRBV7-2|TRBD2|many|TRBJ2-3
TGTGCCAGCAGCTCCCCTAGCGGGAGCGGGGGAGATACGCAGTATTTT
CASSSPSGSGGDTQYF
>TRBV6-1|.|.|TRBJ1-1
TGTGCCAGCAGTGAACAGGAAGACACTGAAGCTTTCTTT
CASSEQEDTEAFF
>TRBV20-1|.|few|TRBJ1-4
TGCAGTGCTGGGGACACGCCTGAAAAACTGTTTTTT
CSAGDTPEKLFF
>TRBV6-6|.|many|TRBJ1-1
TGTGCCAGCAGACGCCGGGCCTTGAACACTGAAGCTTTCTTT
CASRRRALNTEAFF
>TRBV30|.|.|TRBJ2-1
TGTGCCTGGAGTTCAAATGAGCAGTTCTTC
CAWSSNEQFF
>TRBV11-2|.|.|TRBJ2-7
TGTGCCAGCAGCCCTGTGGTCCCCTACGAGCAGTACTTC
CASSPVVPYEQYF
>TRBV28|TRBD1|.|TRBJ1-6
TGTGCCAGCAGTGTTGACAGGGGTTCACCCCCCCACTTT
CASSVDRGSPPHF
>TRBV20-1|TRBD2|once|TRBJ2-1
TGCAGTGCTACGAAGGGGACTAGCGGGGGGATTGAGCAGTTCTTC
CSATKGTSGGIEQFF
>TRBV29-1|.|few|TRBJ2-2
TGCAGCGTCGTACATGGGGCCGGGGAGCTGTTTTTT
CSVVHGAGELFF
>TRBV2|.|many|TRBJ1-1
TGTGCCAGCAGTGAAGTGGGCCCTGAAGCTTTCTTT
CASSEVGPEAFF
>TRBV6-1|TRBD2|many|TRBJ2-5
TGTGCCAGCAGTGAGATAGCGGGGAGCCAAGAGACCCAGTACTTC
CASSEIAGSQETQYF
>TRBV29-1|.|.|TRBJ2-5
.
CSARTGGENSPLHFGNGTQYF
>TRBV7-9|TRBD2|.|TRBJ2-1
TGTGCCAGCAGCTTGAGGGGAGCGGGAGGCGGGTCCAATGAGCGCTTCTTC
CASSLRGAGGGSNERFF
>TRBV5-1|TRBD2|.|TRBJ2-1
TGCGTCAGCAGCTTTGCGGGAAAACTAGCGGGACCCGATGGGCAGTTCTTC
CVSSFAGKLAGPDGQFF
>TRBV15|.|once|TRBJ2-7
TGTGCCACCAGCAGAGGACTCCTCTCGGGCTACGAGCAGTACTTC
CATSRGLLSGYEQYF
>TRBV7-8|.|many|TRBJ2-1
TGTGCCAGCAGCGGACGGGACACGGAAAGCTCCTACAATGAGCAGTTCTTC
CASSGRDTESSYNEQFF
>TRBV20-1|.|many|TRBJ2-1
TGCAGTGCCTCCCCTAGTGCGGGAACCTACAATGAGCAGTTCTTC
CSASPSAGTYNEQFF
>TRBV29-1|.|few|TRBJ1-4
TGCAGCATTGGGAGGACGGGGACTAATGAAAAACTGTTTTTT
CSIGRTGTNEKLFF
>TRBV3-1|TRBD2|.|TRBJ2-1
TGTGCCAGCAGCCCAAGCGCCGAGGGACTAGCGGGAGGAGAGCAGTTCTTC
CASSPSAEGLAGGEQFF
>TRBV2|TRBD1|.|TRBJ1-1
TGTGCCAGCAGTGTCCAGGGGGCCACTGAAGCTTTCTTT
CASSVQGATEAFF
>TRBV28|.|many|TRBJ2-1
TGTGCCAGCAGTTTTATGAGCTCCTACAATGAGCAGTTCTTC
CASSFMSSYNEQFF
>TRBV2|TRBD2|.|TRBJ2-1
TGTGCCAGCACCTCGTTGGTAGCGGGAGGGCCGGCGTTCTTC
CASTSLVAGGPAFF
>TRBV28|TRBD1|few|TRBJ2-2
TGTGCCAGCAGCACCGGGACAGGGGGGTTGGTCGGGGAGCTGTTTTTT
CASSTGTGGLVGELFF
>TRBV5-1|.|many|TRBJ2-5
TGCGCCAGCAGCCGCCGGAGTGGGATTCAAGATACCCAGTACTTC
CASSRRSGIQDTQYF
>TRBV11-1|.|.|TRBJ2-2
TGTGCCAGCAGCTTAGGGTTCGAGGACCACGGCACCGGGGAGCTGTTTTTT
CASSLGFEDHGTGELFF